These 30 T cell receptor beta chains originate from one sample sequenced in a study of Ad26.COV2.S vaccination and SARS-CoV-2 variants. Profiled with immunoSEQ multiplex PCR; TCRdb holds only in-frame clones, not every one. The sample records 430,000 or so clones, roughly 87% being singletons. Treatment given: about 20 received Ad26.COV2.S at low or high dose, single or two shots; about 5 received placebo; per-sample allocation not given. Sample collection was performed on day 63 after the first vaccine or placebo injection. The specimen comprised peripheral blood, sampled in a trial of Ad26.COV2.S vaccine versus placebo. These receptors originate from a person aged 18 to 59 who received the Ad26.COV2.S COVID-19 vaccine or a placebo.

The V gene is TRBV5-1, the J gene TRBJ2-2; 16 bases fit TRBD2. The trim removed 7 bases at V and 1 base at J, leaving 4 bases unmatched. The germline V gene has CDR1 SGHRS and CDR2 YFSETQ. The CDR3 loop spans 17 amino acids. The CDR3 sequence is CASGGLAGGMNTGELFF. The CDR3 coding sequence is TGCGCCAGCGGGGGACTAGCGGGAGGGATGAACACCGGGGAGCTGTTTTTT.

V gene TRBV7-8 combines with J gene TRBJ1-1; maybe TRBD1 (6 bases). CDR1 and CDR2 from the germline V gene are SGHVS and FQNEAQ. Between the trimmed V and J ends, which lost 5 bases and 5 bases, there was a span of 18 bases. The CDR3 consists of 15 residues. The CDR3 DNA is TGTGCCAGCAGCACCCCACAGGGTCTGGAAACTGAAGCTTTCTTT. This sequence encodes CASSTPQGLETEAFF.

V is TRBV6-5 and J is TRBJ2-1; 7 bases are a match to TRBD1. The CDR3 runs 14 residues. From germline, CDR1 is MNHEY and CDR2 SVGAGI. J gave up 7 bases and V 2 bases, and 5 bases lay outside the gene matches. CDR3 in amino acids: CASSYTGQLNEQFF. The CDR3 DNA sequence: TGTGCCAGCAGTTACACGGGACAGCTAAATGAGCAGTTCTTC.

The rearrangement links TRBV6-4 to TRBJ2-1; D might be TRBD2 (5 bases). The V and J ends lost 4 bases and 0 bases respectively, with 10 bases between them. The V gene's germline CDR1 is MRHNA and CDR2 SNTAGT. The CDR3 spans 15 residues. The CDR3 coding sequence is TGTGCCAGCAGTGTTACGGGGAACTCCTACAATGAGCAGTTCTTC. Translated, it gives CASSVTGNSYNEQFF.

V and J are TRBV9 and TRBJ1-5; D gene unclear. Germline-derived CDR1 and CDR2 are SGDLS and YYNGEE. V was cut by 2 bases and J by 0 bases, with 6 bases left in between. This CDR3 has 14 amino acids. The CDR3 is CASSVTASNQPQHF. DNA of the CDR3: TGTGCCAGCAGCGTTACGGCTAGCAATCAGCCCCAGCATTTT.

The chain is built from TRBV29-1 and TRBJ1-2; D is possibly TRBD1 (5 bases). The CDR3 is 13 amino acids. The germline V gene encodes CDR1 SQVTM and CDR2 ANQGSEA. V was cut by 7 bases and J by 0 bases, with 12 bases left in between. CDR3 sequence: CSAGEQANYGYTF. Written as DNA, the CDR3 is TGCAGCGCGGGGGAACAAGCTAACTATGGCTACACCTTC.

The chain has TRBV21-1 and TRBJ1-5. TRBV21-1 is a pseudogene segment. The length of the CDR3 is 19 residues. This chain's CDR3 is CASSKGERDFPYSNQPQHF. CDR3 DNA sequence: TGTGCCAGCAGCAAAGGAGAACGGGACTTCCCTTATAGCAATCAGCCCCAGCATTTT.

This chain connects TRBV19 to TRBJ2-2, with D possibly matching TRBD2 (5 bases). This CDR3 has 14 amino acids. Looked up from germline, CDR1 is LNHDA and CDR2 is SQIVND (reference sequence). V shed 0 bases and J shed 7 bases, with 9 bases lying between them. CDR3 loop: CASSIDGVGGELFF. The CDR3 DNA is TGTGCCAGTAGTATAGACGGGGTAGGCGGGGAGCTGTTTTTT.

The chain recombines TRBV6-1 with TRBJ2-5, with 13 bases that match TRBD2. J was trimmed by 5 bases and V by 0 bases; bases with no gene match: 6. The CDR3 sequence is 17 residues long. Looked up from germline, CDR1 is MNHNS and CDR2 is SASEGT. The CDR3 reads CASSEAGLAGDRETQYF. In DNA form, the CDR3 reads TGTGCCAGCAGTGAAGCAGGACTAGCGGGGGACCGGGAGACCCAGTACTTC.

CDR3 region: CASSQQGVPDTQYF. The CDR3 nucleotides are TGTGCCAGCAGCCAACAGGGGGTTCCAGATACGCAGTATTTT. The rearrangement uses TRBV3-1 (or the pseudogene TRBV3-2) and TRBJ2-3; 7 nucleotides match TRBD1. Germline V lookup: CDR1 LGHDT, CDR2 YNNKEL (reference sequence). V shed 2 bases, J shed 4 bases, and the junction held 3 bases outside the gene matches. This CDR3 is built from 14 residues.

This sequence joins TRBV6-2 or TRBV6-3 and TRBJ2-2; possible D gene TRBD2, 6 bases. Germline V gives CDR1 MNHEY, CDR2 SVGEGT. The CDR3 sequence is 14 residues long. Trimming shortened V by 5 bases and J by 6 bases, and 13 bases separated the two germline ends. The CDR3, as DNA: TGTGCCAGCAGTCTGACAAGGAGGGCCGGGGAGCTGTTTTTT. Its protein product is CASSLTRRAGELFF.

This clone was detected only a few times. This chain joins TRBV30 and TRBJ2-1; possibly TRBD2 for D (6 bases). The CDR3 totals 15 residues. Trimming left V 2 bases short and J 2 bases short, with 13 bases between. CDR1 is GTSNPN, CDR2 SVGIG, per germline (reference sequence). The chain's CDR3 is CAWSTGSGPYNEQFF. CDR3 nucleotide sequence: TGTGCCTGGAGTACGGGAAGCGGGCCCTACAATGAGCAGTTCTTC.

The rearrangement uses TRBV2 and TRBJ2-2, with TRBD1 matching 11 bases. CDR3 size: 14 residues. Per germline, CDR1 SNHLY and CDR2 FYNNEI. V lost 7 bases and J lost 5; bases outside the gene matches: 3. CDR3 sequence reads: CASKGQGGTGELFF. The DNA for the CDR3 is TGTGCCAGCAAGGGACAGGGGGGAACCGGGGAGCTGTTTTTT. The full variable domain, in which reference TRBV2 and TRBJ2-2 provide the parts outside the CDR3, is EPEVTQTPSHQVTQMGQEVILRCVPISNHLYFYWYRQILGQKVEFLVSFYNNEISEKSEIFDDQFSVERPDGSNFTLKIRSTKLEDSAMYFCASKGQGGTGELFFGEGSRLTVL.

This chain joins TRBV6-1 and TRBJ2-5; D perhaps matches TRBD2 (5 bases). Germline V gene data show CDR1 as MNHNS and CDR2 as SASEGT. The V and J ends lost 0 bases and 4 bases respectively, with 12 bases between them. The CDR3 is made up of 15 amino acids. CDR3 bases: TGTGCCAGCAGTGAAGCGCTTCGGAGCGGAGAGACCCAGTACTTC. It encodes CASSEALRSGETQYF.

The CDR3 coding sequence is TGTGCCAGCAGCCCCCCCTCTGCCGGGGACTACAATGAGCAGTTCTTC. Protein sequence: CASSPPSAGDYNEQFF. V is TRBV13 and J is TRBJ2-1; a weak D match, TRBD2 (5 bases). The CDR3 is 16 amino acids. CDR1 PRHDT and CDR2 FYEKMQ come from the germline V gene (reference sequence). V lost 5 bases to trimming and J lost 3 bases, with 17 bases between them.

This chain uses TRBV5-4 with TRBJ1-1; tentatively, D is TRBD1 (5 bases). The CDR3 loop spans 13 amino acids. Between the trimmed V and J ends, which lost 2 bases and 5 bases, there was a span of 10 bases. Germline CDR1 reads SGHNT; CDR2 reads YYREEE (reference sequence). The CDR3 spells CASSFGGETEAFF. The CDR3 bases are TGTGCCAGCAGCTTTGGGGGTGAGACTGAAGCTTTCTTT.

The chain links TRBV7-9 to TRBJ1-1, with D perhaps matching TRBD1 (6 bases). Germline CDR1 SEHNR, CDR2 FQNEAQ (reference sequence). Trimming removed 1 base at V and 5 bases at J, with 11 bases between. CDR3 length: 14 amino acids. The CDR3 loop is CASSLVTGRTEAFF. CDR3 bases: TGTGCCAGCAGCTTAGTTACAGGGCGGACTGAAGCTTTCTTT. Drawing the rest from reference TRBV7-9 and TRBJ1-1, the complete variable domain is DTGVSQNPRHKITKRGQNVTFRCDPISEHNRLYWYRQTLGQGPEFLTYFQNEAQLEKSRLLSDRFSAERPKGSFSTLEIQRTEQGDSAMYLCASSLVTGRTEAFFGQGTRLTVV.

J is TRBJ2-2 and V is TRBV9; a possible D gene is TRBD2 (6 bases). Germline lookup yields CDR1 SGDLS and CDR2 YYNGEE. The V end lost 0 bases, the J end lost 6 bases, and 15 bases lay between the germline ends. The length of the CDR3 is 16 residues. The CDR3 bases are TGTGCCAGCAGCGTAGATTTGACTAGAGGACCCGGGGAGCTGTTTTTT. Translating gives CASSVDLTRGPGELFF.

This clone occurred once. The V gene is TRBV28, the J gene TRBJ2-2, with a weak D call TRBD1 (6 bases). Germline-derived CDR1 and CDR2 are MDHEN and SYDVKM. Trimming pared 6 bases from V and 2 bases from J, leaving 13 bases between. The CDR3 length is 15 residues. For the CDR3, the DNA is TGTGCCAGCAGGGGAACAGGGCCCAACACCGGGGAGCTGTTTTTT. It codes for CASRGTGPNTGELFF.

The CDR3 here is CATSRDSLRYGYTF. In DNA form, the CDR3 reads TGTGCCACCAGCAGAGATTCTTTGCGGTATGGCTACACCTTC. The chain carries TRBV15 and TRBJ1-2; D is ambiguous. This CDR3 comprises 14 residues. Germline CDR1 reads LNHNV; CDR2 reads YYDKDF (reference sequence). The ends were cut back, 0 bases at V and 5 bases at J, with 10 bases in the middle.

The gene calls are TRBV5-4 and TRBJ2-1, with TRBD2 as a possible D gene (5 bases). Trimming stripped 7 bases from V and 3 bases from J, with 14 bases between. Germline V gene lookup returns CDR1 SGHNT and CDR2 YYREEE (reference sequence). The CDR3 contains 14 residues. CDR3: CASGASSSYNEQFF. CDR3 DNA: TGTGCCAGCGGTGCTAGCAGTAGCTACAATGAGCAGTTCTTC.

This clone occurred once. The rearrangement uses TRBV30 and TRBJ1-1, with a tentative D call TRBD1 (6 bases). The germline V gene has CDR1 GTSNPN and CDR2 SVGIG (reference sequence). Deletions cut 5 bases from V and 3 bases from J, with 13 bases between. This CDR3 is 13 amino acids long. This CDR3 is CAWDRTAYTEAFF. The CDR3 bases are TGTGCCTGGGATAGGACAGCCTACACTGAAGCTTTCTTT.

V gene TRBV6-5 combines with J gene TRBJ2-7; D remains unclear. Trimming pared 5 bases from V and 0 bases from J, leaving 11 bases between. Germline V CDR1 and CDR2: MNHEY, SVGAGI. This CDR3 has 14 amino acids. In nucleotides, the CDR3 is TGTGCCAGCAGTATCCGACCGTTCTCCTACGAGCAGTACTTC. Amino acids: CASSIRPFSYEQYF.

The chain links TRBV9 to TRBJ2-5, with 7 positions matching TRBD1. Germline trimming cut 1 base from V and 5 bases from J; bases unmatched to any gene: 8. This CDR3 has 15 amino acids. The germline V gene encodes CDR1 SGDLS and CDR2 YYNGEE. The CDR3 here is CASSVTGAFTETQYF. CDR3 nucleotides: TGTGCCAGCAGCGTAACAGGGGCATTTACGGAGACCCAGTACTTC.

Regarding this clone: Relative to the germline gene, one junction end is altered; a read error may explain this. V and J are TRBV13 and TRBJ2-4; D is unclear. Germline values: CDR1 PRHDT, CDR2 FYEKMQ (reference sequence). This CDR3 contains 11 residues. This CDR3 is CASSLGSNMDF. Written as DNA, the CDR3 is TGTGCCAGCAGCTTAGGGTCGAATATGGACTTC.

The chain uses TRBV5-1 and TRBJ1-1, with D perhaps TRBD1 (6 bases). V gave up 4 bases and J gave up 7 bases, with 17 bases separating them. The CDR3 is made up of 14 amino acids. Germline assignment: CDR1 SGHRS and CDR2 YFSETQ. The CDR3 nucleotides read TGCGCCAGCAGCACACAACAGGGAATGGGTGAAGCTTTCTTT. It specifies CASSTQQGMGEAFF.

V usage is TRBV2 and J usage is TRBJ1-1, with unresolved D. Between the trimmed V and J ends, which lost 2 bases and 0 bases, there was a span of 7 bases. CDR1 is SNHLY and CDR2 is FYNNEI in the germline V gene. The CDR3 is 14 amino acids. CDR3 residues: CASSESGLNTEAFF. The CDR3 DNA follows: TGTGCCAGCAGTGAATCGGGGTTGAACACTGAAGCTTTCTTT.

The chain couples TRBV9 to TRBJ1-1, with D perhaps TRBD1 (5 bases). Trimming left V 3 bases short and J 3 bases short, with 12 bases between. The CDR3 loop spans 14 amino acids. Germline CDR1 SGDLS, CDR2 YYNGEE. The CDR3, as DNA: TGTGCCAGCAGCGCGGGACTAGCGGACACTGAAGCTTTCTTT. Translated: CASSAGLADTEAFF.

The chain links TRBV10-3 to TRBJ2-2; perhaps D is TRBD1 or TRBD2 (5 bases each). Looked up from germline, CDR1 is ENHRY and CDR2 is SYGVKD. Trimming cost V 6 bases and J 6 bases, with 5 bases left between them. The CDR3 extends over 11 amino acids. The CDR3 reads CAIRGAGELFF. The CDR3 DNA reads TGTGCCATCAGGGGGGCCGGGGAGCTGTTTTTT.

As regards this clone: Its ends do not fully match the called genes, so a read error is possible. V and J are TRBV10-2 and TRBJ2-1; possible D gene TRBD2, 6 bases. Looked up from germline, CDR1 is WSHSY and CDR2 is SAAADI. The CDR3 is made up of 17 amino acids. CDR3 loop: CGTGLGGLRNRGNEQFF. In DNA, the CDR3 is TGTGGTACTGGACTCGGGGGTCTGAGAAACCGTGGTAATGAGCAGTTCTTC.